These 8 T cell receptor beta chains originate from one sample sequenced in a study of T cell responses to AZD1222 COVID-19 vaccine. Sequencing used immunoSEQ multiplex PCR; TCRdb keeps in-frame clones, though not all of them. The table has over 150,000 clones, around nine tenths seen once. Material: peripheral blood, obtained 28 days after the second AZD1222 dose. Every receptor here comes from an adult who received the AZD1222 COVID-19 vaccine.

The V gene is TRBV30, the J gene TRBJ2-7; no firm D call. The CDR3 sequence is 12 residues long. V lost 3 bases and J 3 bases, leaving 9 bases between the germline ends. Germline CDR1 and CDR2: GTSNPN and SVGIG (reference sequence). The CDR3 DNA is TGTGCCTGGAGCCTCCTCGGCTACGAGCAGTACTTC. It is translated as CAWSLLGYEQYF.

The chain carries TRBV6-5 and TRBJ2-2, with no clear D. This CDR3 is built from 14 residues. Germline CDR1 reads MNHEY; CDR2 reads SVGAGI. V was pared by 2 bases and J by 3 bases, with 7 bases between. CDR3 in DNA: TGTGCCAGCAGTTACACGGTACACACCGGGGAGCTGTTTTTT. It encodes CASSYTVHTGELFF.

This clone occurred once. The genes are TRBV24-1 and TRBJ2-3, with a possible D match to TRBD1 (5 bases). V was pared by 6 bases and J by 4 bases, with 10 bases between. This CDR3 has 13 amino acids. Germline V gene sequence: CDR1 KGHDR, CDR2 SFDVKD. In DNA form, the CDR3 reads TGTGCCACCAGTTCAGGGTATGCAGATACGCAGTATTTT. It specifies CATSSGYADTQYF.

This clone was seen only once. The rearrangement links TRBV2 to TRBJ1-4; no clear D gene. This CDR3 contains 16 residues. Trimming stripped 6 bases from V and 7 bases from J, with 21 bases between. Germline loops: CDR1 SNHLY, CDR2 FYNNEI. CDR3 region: CASSYQVGVSGEKLFF. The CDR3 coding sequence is TGTGCCAGCAGCTACCAAGTTGGGGTGAGCGGTGAAAAACTGTTTTTT.

CDR3 DNA: TGTGCCAGCAGCTTACAGGGGGATAGGAACACTGAAGCTTTCTTT. It yields the protein CASSLQGDRNTEAFF. The rearrangement links TRBV7-2 to TRBJ1-1, with 7 bases that match TRBD1. From germline, CDR1 is SGHTA and CDR2 FQGNSA. This CDR3 is 15 amino acids long. The J segment lost 1 base and the V segment lost 2 bases, leaving 4 bases of the junction unmatched.

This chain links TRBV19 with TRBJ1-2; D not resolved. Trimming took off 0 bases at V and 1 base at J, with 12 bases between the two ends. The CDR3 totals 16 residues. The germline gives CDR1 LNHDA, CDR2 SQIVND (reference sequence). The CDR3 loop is CASSIDREGFNYGYTF. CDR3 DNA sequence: TGTGCCAGTAGTATAGATCGCGAAGGGTTTAACTATGGCTACACCTTC.

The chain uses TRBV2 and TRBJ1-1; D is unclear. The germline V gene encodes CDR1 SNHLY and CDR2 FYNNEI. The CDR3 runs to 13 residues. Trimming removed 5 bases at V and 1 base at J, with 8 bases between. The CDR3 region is CASSPEGNTEAFF. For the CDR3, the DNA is TGTGCCAGCAGTCCCGAGGGGAACACTGAAGCTTTCTTT. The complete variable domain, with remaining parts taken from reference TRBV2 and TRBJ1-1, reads EPEVTQTPSHQVTQMGQEVILRCVPISNHLYFYWYRQILGQKVEFLVSFYNNEISEKSEIFDDQFSVERPDGSNFTLKIRSTKLEDSAMYFCASSPEGNTEAFFGQGTRLTVV.

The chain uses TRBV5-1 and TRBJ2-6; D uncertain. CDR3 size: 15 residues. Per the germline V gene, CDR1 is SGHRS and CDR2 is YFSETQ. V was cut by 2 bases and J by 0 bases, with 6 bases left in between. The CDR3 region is CASSFGPSGANVLTF. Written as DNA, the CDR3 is TGCGCCAGCAGCTTTGGGCCCTCTGGGGCCAACGTCCTGACTTTC. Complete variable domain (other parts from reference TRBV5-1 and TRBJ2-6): KAGVTQTPRYLIKTRGQQVTLSCSPISGHRSVSWYQQTPGQGLQFLFEYFSETQRNKGNFPGRFSGRQFSNSRSEMNVSTLELGDSALYLCASSFGPSGANVLTFGAGSRLTVL.